The present TCR beta chain was sequenced within a study of OX40 agonist ivuxolimab in advanced cancers. Study-level information: Three patients, one with hepatocellular carcinoma and two with cutaneous melanoma, achieved partial responses. The study's findings and limits: Low levels of normalized T-cell clonal expansion also appeared in some nonresponders.

Patients with autoimmune history or systemic immunosuppression were excluded. TCRdb keeps only in-frame clones here, not all; method: immunoSEQ multiplex PCR. The sample has 98,000 or so clones, 75% to 90% seen once. Worth noting for this clone: The target antigen is unknown.

The receptor was derived from an adult with an advanced solid tumor such as melanoma, head and neck, liver or kidney cancer. Sequencing used CD4+ or CD8+ T cells sorted from blood, obtained in a trial of the OX40 agonist ivuxolimab.

The CDR3 region is CASSPRTGLENTEAFF. The CDR3 bases are TGTGCCAGCTCACCACGGACAGGGCTTGAAAACACTGAAGCTTTCTTT. J is TRBJ1-1 and V is TRBV18; 8 bases line up with TRBD1. Looked up from germline, CDR1 is KGHSH and CDR2 is LQKENI. The CDR3 consists of 16 residues. Unmatched junction bases numbered 6, after V lost 1 base and J lost 2 bases. Based on the CDR3 plus reference TRBV18 and TRBJ1-1, the full variable domain is NAGVMQNPRHLVRRRGQEARLRCSPMKGHSHVYWYRQLPEEGLKFMVYLQKENIIDESGMPKERFSAEFPKEGPSILRIQQVVRGDSAAYFCASSPRTGLENTEAFFGQGTRLTVV.